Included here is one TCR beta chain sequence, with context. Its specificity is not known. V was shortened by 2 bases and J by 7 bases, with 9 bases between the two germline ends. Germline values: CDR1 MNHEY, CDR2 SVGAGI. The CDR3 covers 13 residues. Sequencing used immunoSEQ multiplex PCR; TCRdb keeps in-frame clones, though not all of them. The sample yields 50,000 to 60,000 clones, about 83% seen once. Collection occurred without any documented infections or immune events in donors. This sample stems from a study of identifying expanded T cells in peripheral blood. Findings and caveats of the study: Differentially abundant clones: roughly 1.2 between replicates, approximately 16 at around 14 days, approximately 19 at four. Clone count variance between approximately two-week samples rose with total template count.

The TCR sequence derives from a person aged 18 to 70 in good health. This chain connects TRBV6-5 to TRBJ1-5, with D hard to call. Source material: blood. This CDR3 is CASSYREGQPQHF. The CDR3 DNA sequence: TGTGCCAGCAGTTACAGGGAAGGGCAGCCCCAGCATTTT.